These 11 T cell receptor beta chains were all obtained from the same sample, sequenced in a study of blood T cell repertoires in COVID-19. The repertoire was sequenced with immunoSEQ multiplex PCR; TCRdb's copy has only in-frame clones and lacks some. Of over 55,000 clones in the sample, roughly 82% were seen once. The source material was peripheral blood. The source is a woman older than 75 with acute or convalescent COVID-19.

The rearrangement uses TRBV19 and TRBJ2-2, with D perhaps matching TRBD1 (6 bases). In germline, CDR1 is LNHDA, CDR2 SQIVND (reference sequence). V lost 5 bases and J 1 base, leaving 26 bases between the germline ends. The CDR3 has 20 residues. CDR3 coding DNA: TGTGCCAGTAGTTTCTTGGGGGCGAGAAGGATACGAAGGAACACCGGGGAGCTGTTTTTT. Protein product: CASSFLGARRIRRNTGELFF.

In its sample, this clone was seen a few times. The CDR3 nucleotides are TGTGCCTGGAGTGTACTTGCGAACACTGAAGCTTTCTTT. It encodes CAWSVLANTEAFF. The V and J genes are TRBV30 and TRBJ1-1; D is uncertain. V lost 0 bases and J 1 base, leaving 6 bases between the germline ends. CDR1 is GTSNPN and CDR2 is SVGIG in the germline V gene (reference sequence). CDR3 length equals 13 residues.

The V call is TRBV28, the J call TRBJ2-3, with D possibly being TRBD2 (5 bases). The CDR3 runs to 15 residues. The V gene lost 2 bases and the J gene lost 2 bases, with 11 bases spanning the gap. Germline V gene sequence: CDR1 MDHEN, CDR2 SYDVKM. This CDR3 is CASSLRRGNTDTQYF. The CDR3 DNA sequence: TGTGCCAGCAGTTTACGTCGGGGAAACACAGATACGCAGTATTTT.

The chain joins TRBV5-8 to TRBJ1-2, with 10 nucleotides matching TRBD1. Trimming removed 2 bases from V and 4 bases from J; junction bases left unmatched: 8. In germline, CDR1 is SGHTS, CDR2 YDEGEE. The CDR3 is 16 amino acids. CDR3 in amino acids: CASSLRTGGIGYGYTF. The CDR3 DNA follows: TGTGCCAGCAGCTTACGGACAGGGGGAATAGGCTATGGCTACACCTTC.

This clone was detected many times. The chain joins TRBV30 to TRBJ1-5; D is possibly TRBD1 (5 bases). Germline CDR1 and CDR2: GTSNPN and SVGIG (reference sequence). The ends were cut back, 3 bases at V and 7 bases at J, with 16 bases in the middle. This CDR3 region has 14 residues. CDR3 in DNA: TGTGCCTGGAGCGGCCCGGGGGATGGGCAGCCCCAGCATTTT. Encoded protein: CAWSGPGDGQPQHF.

The genes are TRBV30 and TRBJ2-7, with 7 bases aligning to TRBD2. Per the germline V gene, CDR1 is GTSNPN and CDR2 is SVGIG (reference sequence). The CDR3 contains 14 residues. Trimming removed 5 bases from V and 2 bases from J; junction bases left unmatched: 9. The CDR3 loop is CAWSGLRVAYEQYF. As DNA, the CDR3 is TGTGCCTGGTCGGGACTACGGGTCGCCTACGAGCAGTACTTC.

The chain combines TRBV2 with TRBJ1-2; 8 bases map to TRBD1. The CDR3 totals 14 residues. The trim removed 4 bases at V and 8 bases at J, leaving 9 bases unmatched. Germline CDR1 SNHLY, CDR2 FYNNEI. The DNA for the CDR3 is TGTGCCAGCAGTGTAGGGCAGGGGGCGCCCGGCTACACCTTC. Encoded protein: CASSVGQGAPGYTF.

V is TRBV19 and J is TRBJ2-3; 9 bases align to TRBD2. Germline CDR1 and CDR2: LNHDA and SQIVND (reference sequence). Trimming at V came to 6 bases and at J to 3 bases, leaving 10 bases not matched to a gene. The CDR3 sequence is 16 residues long. The CDR3, as DNA: TGTGCCAGTAGGCATCAGGGCGGGAGGGGGACAGATACGCAGTATTTT. This sequence encodes CASRHQGGRGTDTQYF.

The V and J genes are TRBV2 and TRBJ2-5, with 9 bases that match TRBD1. J lost 1 base, V lost 7 bases, and 13 bases had no gene match. The CDR3 covers 17 residues. Germline V gives CDR1 SNHLY, CDR2 FYNNEI. This CDR3 reads CASIGRDRVSFQETQYF. The CDR3 nucleotides read TGTGCCAGCATCGGTCGGGACAGGGTCTCTTTCCAAGAGACCCAGTACTTC.

J is TRBJ2-1 and V is TRBV30, with a possible D match to TRBD1 (5 bases). Germline values: CDR1 GTSNPN, CDR2 SVGIG (reference sequence). This CDR3 has 17 residues. V gave up 1 base and J gave up 0 bases, with 16 bases separating them. The CDR3 loop reads CAWSGPPTASSYNEQFF. For the CDR3, the DNA is TGTGCCTGGAGTGGCCCACCGACAGCGAGCTCCTACAATGAGCAGTTCTTC.

The chain joins TRBV6-2 or TRBV6-3 to TRBJ2-5; D perhaps matches TRBD1 (5 bases). The CDR3 is made up of 15 amino acids. CDR1 is MNHEY, CDR2 SVGEGT, per germline. Trimming removed 5 bases at V and 5 bases at J, with 18 bases between. The CDR3 DNA is TGTGCCAGCAGTGTATCAGGGTATGGCCCCGAGACCCAGTACTTC. As protein: CASSVSGYGPETQYF.